This T cell receptor beta chain emerged from a study of shared clonotypes between healthy human individuals. Overall study findings and caveats: Sharing across four donors was highest in naive CD4 (roughly 5%) and lowest in memory CD8 (0.4%). Sequencing depth was a factor that was expected to affect clonotype sharing among donors. Naive subsets generally exceeded memory subsets in estimated richness.

As to this clone: The antigen remains undetermined.

Germline loops: CDR1 MNHEY, CDR2 SVGAGI. The CDR3 totals 15 residues. The V end lost 2 bases, the J end lost 4 bases, and 14 bases lay between the germline ends. Deep-level settings were used for running the assay. Profiled with immunoSEQ multiplex PCR; TCRdb holds only in-frame clones, not every one. The table lists 500,000 to 550,000 clones, about 96% of them singletons. V and J are TRBV6-5 and TRBJ1-1; tentatively, D is TRBD1 (5 bases). The receptor was derived from a woman aged 25 to 45 in good health. Input material: naive CD4+ T cells sorted from blood. Stated subset: CD45RA+ positively selected. CDR3: CASSYPRAGPTEAFF. In nucleotides, the CDR3 is TGTGCCAGCAGTTACCCAAGGGCGGGGCCCACTGAAGCTTTCTTT.